This T cell receptor beta chain was profiled in a study of cytomegalovirus exposure and HLA in healthy donors. Study-wide points: In a later analysis, HLA-associated beta chains showed higher expansion and lower generation probabilities than comparable chains.

Remarks on this clone: Its target is not known.

Use of 60 Vbeta and 13 Jbeta primers characterized the PCR. Profiled with immunoSEQ multiplex PCR; TCRdb holds only in-frame clones, not every one. Its table lists 68,000 or so clones. The V gene lost 2 bases and the J gene lost 4 bases, with 7 bases spanning the gap. The germline V gene has CDR1 SGHNT and CDR2 YYREEE (reference sequence). This CDR3 is 13 amino acids long. The sequence was collected from a boy between 5 and 17 years old in good health and CMV-seronegative. The rearrangement links TRBV5-4 to TRBJ1-5; D is uncertain. The sequencing sample was made of PBMCs. CDR3 protein: CASSFAQNQPQHF. The CDR3, as DNA: TGTGCCAGCAGCTTCGCCCAGAATCAGCCCCAGCATTTT. Filled out from reference TRBV5-4 and TRBJ1-5, the complete variable domain reads ETGVTQSPTHLIKTRGQQVTLRCSSQSGHNTVSWYQQALGQGPQFIFQYYREEENGRGNFPPRFSGLQFPNYSSELNVNALELDDSALYLCASSFAQNQPQHFGDGTRLSIL.